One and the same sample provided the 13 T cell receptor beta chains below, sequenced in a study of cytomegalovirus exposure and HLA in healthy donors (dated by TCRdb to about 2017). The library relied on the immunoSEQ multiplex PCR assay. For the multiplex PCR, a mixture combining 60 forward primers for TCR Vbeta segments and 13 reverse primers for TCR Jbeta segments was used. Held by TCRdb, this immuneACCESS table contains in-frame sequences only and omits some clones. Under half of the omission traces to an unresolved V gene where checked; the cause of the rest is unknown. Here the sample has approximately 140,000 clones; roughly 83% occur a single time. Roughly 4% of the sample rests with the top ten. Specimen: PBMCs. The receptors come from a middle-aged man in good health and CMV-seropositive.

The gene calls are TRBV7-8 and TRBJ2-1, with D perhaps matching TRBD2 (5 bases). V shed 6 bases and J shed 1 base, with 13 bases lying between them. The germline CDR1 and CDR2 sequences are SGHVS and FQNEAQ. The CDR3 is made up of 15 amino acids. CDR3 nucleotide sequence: TGTGCCAGCAGACTAGGTACTACTTCCTACAATGAGCAGTTCTTC. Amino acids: CASRLGTTSYNEQFF.

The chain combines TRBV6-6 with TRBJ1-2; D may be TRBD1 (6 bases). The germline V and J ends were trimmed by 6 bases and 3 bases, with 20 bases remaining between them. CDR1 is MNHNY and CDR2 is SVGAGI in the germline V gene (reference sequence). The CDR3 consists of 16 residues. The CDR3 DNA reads TGTGCCAGCAGCACGCGCCCCGGGACAAGCTACTATGGCTACACCTTC. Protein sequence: CASSTRPGTSYYGYTF.

The CDR3 loop is CASSTVVAGFTDTQYF. DNA for the CDR3: TGTGCCAGCAGCACCGTGGTAGCGGGATTCACAGATACGCAGTATTTT. This sequence joins TRBV7-9 and TRBJ2-3; 8 bases are a match to TRBD2. There are 16 residues in the CDR3. The germline gives CDR1 SEHNR, CDR2 FQNEAQ (reference sequence). V lost 5 bases to trimming and J lost 2 bases; unmatched junction nucleotides: 9.

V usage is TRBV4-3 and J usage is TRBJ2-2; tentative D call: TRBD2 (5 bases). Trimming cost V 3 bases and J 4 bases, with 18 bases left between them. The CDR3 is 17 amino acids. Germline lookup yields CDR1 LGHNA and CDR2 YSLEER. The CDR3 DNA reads TGCGCCAGCAGCCAGCAACCCAGAGGGTTAGGCACCGGGGAGCTGTTTTTT. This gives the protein CASSQQPRGLGTGELFF.

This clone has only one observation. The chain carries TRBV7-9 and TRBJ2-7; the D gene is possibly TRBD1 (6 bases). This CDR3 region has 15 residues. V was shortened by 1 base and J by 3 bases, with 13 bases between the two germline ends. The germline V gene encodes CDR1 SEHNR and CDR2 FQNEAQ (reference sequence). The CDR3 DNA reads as TGTGCCAGCAGCTTAGGCTGGACAGCGAACTACGAGCAGTACTTC. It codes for CASSLGWTANYEQYF.

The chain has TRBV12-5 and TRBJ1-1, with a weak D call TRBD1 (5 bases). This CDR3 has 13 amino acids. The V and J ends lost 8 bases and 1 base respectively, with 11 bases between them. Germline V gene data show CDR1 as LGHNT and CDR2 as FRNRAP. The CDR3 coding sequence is TGTGCTAGTTCACAGGCCGAGAACACTGAAGCTTTCTTT. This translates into CASSQAENTEAFF.

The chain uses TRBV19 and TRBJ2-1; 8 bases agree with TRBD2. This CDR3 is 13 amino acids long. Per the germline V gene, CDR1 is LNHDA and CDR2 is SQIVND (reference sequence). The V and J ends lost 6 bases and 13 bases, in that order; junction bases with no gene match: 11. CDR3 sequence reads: CASSDKRGGHQFF. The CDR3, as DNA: TGTGCCAGTAGCGACAAACGGGGGGGCCACCAGTTCTTC.

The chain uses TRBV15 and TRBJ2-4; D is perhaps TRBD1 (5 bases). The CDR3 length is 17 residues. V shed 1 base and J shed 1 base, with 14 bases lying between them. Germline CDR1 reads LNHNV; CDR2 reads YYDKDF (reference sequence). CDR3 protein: CATSRGQGSMAKNIQYF. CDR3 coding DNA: TGTGCCACCAGCAGAGGTCAGGGTTCCATGGCCAAAAACATTCAGTACTTC.

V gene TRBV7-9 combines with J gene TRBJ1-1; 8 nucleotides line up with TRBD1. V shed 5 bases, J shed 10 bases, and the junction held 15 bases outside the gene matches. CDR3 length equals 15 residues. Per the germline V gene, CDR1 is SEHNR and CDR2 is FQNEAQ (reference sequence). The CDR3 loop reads CASSPPGGAGTGAFF. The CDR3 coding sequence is TGTGCCAGCAGCCCCCCGGGGGGCGCCGGGACAGGAGCTTTCTTT.

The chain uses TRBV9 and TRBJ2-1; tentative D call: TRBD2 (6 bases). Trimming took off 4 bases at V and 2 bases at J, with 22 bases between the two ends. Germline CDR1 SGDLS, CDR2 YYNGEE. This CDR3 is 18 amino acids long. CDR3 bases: TGTGCCAGCAGCCTCCGGGCGGGGCGCGCCCTTCCCTACAATGAGCAGTTCTTC. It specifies CASSLRAGRALPYNEQFF.

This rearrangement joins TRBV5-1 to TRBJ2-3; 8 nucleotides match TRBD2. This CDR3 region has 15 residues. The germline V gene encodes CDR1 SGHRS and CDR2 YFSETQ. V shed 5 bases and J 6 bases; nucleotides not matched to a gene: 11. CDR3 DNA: TGCGCCAGCAGTTTAGCGGGACCCTGGAGGGATACGCAGTATTTT. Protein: CASSLAGPWRDTQYF.

Here the CDR3 DNA reads TGCGCCAGCAGCTTGAGGGAGCGGGGGTTTTCCTTGAGGGAGACCCAGTACTTC. Encoded protein: CASSLRERGFSLRETQYF. The chain employs TRBV5-1 and TRBJ2-5; 8 bases fit TRBD2. This CDR3 comprises 18 residues. V dropped 1 base and J dropped 5; count of bases not matched to a gene: 16. Per the germline V gene, CDR1 is SGHRS and CDR2 is YFSETQ. Using reference TRBV5-1 and TRBJ2-5 for the parts outside the CDR3, the full variable domain is KAGVTQTPRYLIKTRGQQVTLSCSPISGHRSVSWYQQTPGQGLQFLFEYFSETQRNKGNFPGRFSGRQFSNSRSEMNVSTLELGDSALYLCASSLRERGFSLRETQYFGPGTRLLVL.

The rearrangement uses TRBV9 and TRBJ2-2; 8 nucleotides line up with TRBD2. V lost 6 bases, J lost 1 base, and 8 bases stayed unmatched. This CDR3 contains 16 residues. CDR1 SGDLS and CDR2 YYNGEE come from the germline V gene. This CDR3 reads CASTLRGDMNTGELFF. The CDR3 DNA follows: TGTGCCAGCACCTTGCGGGGGGACATGAACACCGGGGAGCTGTTTTTT.